What follows is one T cell receptor beta chain and its context. Deep-level running was used for the assay. The sorted-subset replicate PCRs were given about 200 ng DNA, which is around 29,000 T cell genomes. Sequencing was performed with immunoSEQ multiplex PCR; in TCRdb, only in-frame clones are kept and a portion is missing. The sample carries around 2.5 million clones, under 95% recorded once. CDR3 size: 12 residues. Germline V gives CDR1 SGHRS, CDR2 YFSETQ. The V end was cut by 4 bases, the J end by 2 bases, with 6 bases between. This record belongs to a study of shared clonotypes between healthy human individuals. Across the whole study: Each donor contributed plates that comprised three CD4 naive, three CD4 memory, two CD8 naive and one CD8 memory.

Sequenced: naive CD4+ T cells from PBMCs. Subset here: CD45RA+ positively selected. The chain uses TRBV5-1 and TRBJ1-2; D remains unclear. The TCR comes from a young man in good health. Some clones in this sample may be carry-over from other donors' samples. The CDR3 spells CASSVLNYGYTF. Here the CDR3 DNA reads TGCGCCAGCAGCGTCCTAAACTATGGCTACACCTTC.